Below, 13 T cell receptor beta chains from the same sample are listed, as sequenced in a study of cytomegalovirus exposure and HLA in healthy donors. The PCR employed 60 Vbeta primers together with 13 Jbeta primers. Assay: immunoSEQ multiplex PCR; the TCRdb copy retains only in-frame clones and omits some. The sample consists of some 200,000 clones, roughly 80% of them appearing once. The sample consisted of PBMCs. The receptors derive from a woman aged 25 to 39 in good health and CMV-seronegative.

The chain joins TRBV11-2 to TRBJ2-2; D remains unclear. Germline V gives CDR1 SGHAT, CDR2 FQNNGV. This CDR3 is 13 amino acids long. Trimming pared 4 bases from V and 4 bases from J, leaving 7 bases between. CDR3 DNA sequence: TGTGCCAGCAGCTCCTGGAGCACCGGGGAGCTGTTTTTT. Protein: CASSSWSTGELFF.

The chain uses TRBV30 and TRBJ2-7; a possible D gene is TRBD2 (5 bases). The length of the CDR3 is 11 residues. V lost 2 bases and J 3 bases, leaving 5 bases between the germline ends. CDR1 and CDR2 (germline): GTSNPN, SVGIG (reference sequence). The DNA for the CDR3 is TGTGCCTGGAGTCGGGGCTACGAGCAGTACTTC. Protein product: CAWSRGYEQYF.

The gene calls are TRBV27 and TRBJ1-1, with D possibly matching TRBD1 (5 bases). The CDR3 sequence is 18 residues long. CDR1 MNHEY and CDR2 SMNVEV come from the germline V gene (reference sequence). Trimming took off 2 bases at V and 1 base at J, with 20 bases between the two ends. CDR3 sequence reads: CASSLVGGPGRANTEAFF. CDR3 nucleotides: TGTGCCAGCAGTTTAGTGGGGGGACCCGGACGGGCGAACACTGAAGCTTTCTTT.

V is TRBV7-9 and J is TRBJ2-7; perhaps TRBD1 as D (6 bases). The CDR3 has 13 amino acids. Germline V gene sequence: CDR1 SEHNR, CDR2 FQNEAQ (reference sequence). Trimming took off 8 bases at V and 5 bases at J, with 16 bases between the two ends. The DNA of the CDR3 is TGTGCCAGCGGTCTACAGGGATCTAACGAGCAGTACTTC. Translating it yields CASGLQGSNEQYF.

Turning to this clone: At one end, the junction sequence differs from germline, possibly due to a read error. The V gene is TRBV7-9, the J gene TRBJ1-5, with D perhaps TRBD1 (6 bases). The germline V gene encodes CDR1 SEHNR and CDR2 FQNEAQ (reference sequence). The CDR3 sequence is 14 residues long. The CDR3 spells CSSSLGQTEQPQHF. Written as DNA, the CDR3 is TGTTCCAGCAGCTTAGGACAGACGGAACAGCCCCAGCATTTT.

This chain joins TRBV6-5 and TRBJ1-6, with 9 bases identical to TRBD1. The CDR3 consists of 15 residues. The germline CDR1 and CDR2 sequences are MNHEY and SVGAGI. The trim removed 4 bases at V and 5 bases at J, leaving 3 bases unmatched. The CDR3 loop reads CASSSGTGNNSPLHF. CDR3 nucleotides: TGTGCCAGCAGTTCCGGGACAGGGAATAATTCACCCCTCCACTTT.

The chain has TRBV7-2 and TRBJ2-2, with 14 nucleotides matching TRBD2. The CDR3 loop spans 17 amino acids. Per the germline V gene, CDR1 is SGHTA and CDR2 is FQGNSA. V trimming: 1 base; J trimming: 3 bases; junction bases outside the gene matches: 1. CDR3 loop: CASSLGLAGGDTGELFF. The CDR3 region has the DNA TGTGCCAGCAGCTTAGGACTAGCGGGAGGGGACACCGGGGAGCTGTTTTTT.

The CDR3 loop is CASSLQTGGGNTEAFF. The CDR3, as DNA: TGTGCCAGCAGCCTACAGACAGGGGGAGGAAACACTGAAGCTTTCTTT. V usage is TRBV7-8 and J usage is TRBJ1-1; TRBD1 matches at 9 bases. Germline V CDR1 and CDR2: SGHVS, FQNEAQ. J lost 2 bases, V lost 5 bases, and 9 bases had no gene match. The CDR3 runs to 16 residues.

The rearrangement joins TRBV18 to TRBJ1-2; D is uncertain. Trimming removed 5 bases at V and 3 bases at J, with 10 bases between. The CDR3 covers 13 residues. In germline, CDR1 is KGHSH, CDR2 LQKENI. The CDR3 is CASSEGSYYGYTF. The DNA of the CDR3 is TGTGCCAGCTCAGAGGGATCCTACTATGGCTACACCTTC.

CDR3 residues: CASSLSMGSRGGYTF. The CDR3, as DNA: TGTGCCAGCAGTTTATCGATGGGGAGCCGTGGTGGCTACACCTTC. The genes are TRBV27 and TRBJ1-2, with D unclear. The V end was cut by 0 bases, the J end by 7 bases, with 15 bases between. This CDR3 is built from 15 residues. Germline CDR1 and CDR2: MNHEY and SMNVEV (reference sequence).

The chain recombines TRBV28 with TRBJ2-7; 9 nucleotides agree with TRBD1. The V gene's germline CDR1 is MDHEN and CDR2 SYDVKM. Trimming removed 5 bases from V and 7 bases from J; junction bases left unmatched: 9. The CDR3 is 14 amino acids. The CDR3 DNA reads as TGTGCCAGCAGTATAACAGGGGGCGCGGGAGAGCAGTACTTC. Its protein product is CASSITGGAGEQYF.

The chain combines TRBV15 with TRBJ2-1; 11 bases fit TRBD1. Germline V gene sequence: CDR1 LNHNV, CDR2 YYDKDF (reference sequence). V lost 5 bases to trimming and J lost 5 bases; unmatched junction nucleotides: 8. This CDR3 is 16 amino acids long. The CDR3 is CATSSPRDRGDNEQFF. The CDR3 DNA sequence: TGTGCCACCAGCTCCCCCCGGGACAGGGGGGACAATGAGCAGTTCTTC.

The V call is TRBV6-5, the J call TRBJ2-4; D perhaps matches TRBD2 (6 bases). This CDR3 spans 13 amino acids. Germline V gene data show CDR1 as MNHEY and CDR2 as SVGAGI. V lost 2 bases and J 9 bases, leaving 11 bases between the germline ends. The CDR3 region has the DNA TGTGCCAGCAGTTACCAATTGGGGGGCATTCAGTACTTC. Its translation: CASSYQLGGIQYF.